This TCR beta chain was profiled in a study of T cell responses to AZD1222 COVID-19 vaccine. The germline gives CDR1 SNHLY, CDR2 FYNNEI. V shed 5 bases and J shed 6 bases, with 7 bases lying between them. This CDR3 is built from 11 residues. This table comes from immunoSEQ multiplex PCR, and its TCRdb copy is limited to in-frame clones, with some not included. The sample has some 81,000 clones; 75% to 90% are singletons. V is TRBV2 and J is TRBJ1-2, with D hard to call. Specimen: peripheral blood, collected 28 days after the second AZD1222 dose. The TCR was taken from an adult who received the AZD1222 COVID-19 vaccine. Written as DNA, the CDR3 is TGTGCCAGCAGTATTCGGGATGGCTACACCTTC. Amino acid sequence: CASSIRDGYTF. Full variable domain (missing parts from reference TRBV2 and TRBJ1-2): EPEVTQTPSHQVTQMGQEVILRCVPISNHLYFYWYRQILGQKVEFLVSFYNNEISEKSEIFDDQFSVERPDGSNFTLKIRSTKLEDSAMYFCASSIRDGYTFGSGTRLTVV.